A single T cell receptor (beta chain) is shown here with its context. With a J-beta primer mix and a sample-barcoded 5' primer, a second PCR ran about 7 to 12 cycles. TCRdb independently ran MiXCR on the 5' RACE reads; one entry per CDR3 protein. This sample has 1.5 million to 2 million distinct CDR3 sequences, with just under 50% found just once. This sample is part of a study of blood T cells in healthy people across ages. Across the study: About one barcoded beta molecule per two T cells was captured by template switching.

The CDR3 has 14 residues. The V gene lost 6 bases and the J gene lost 8 bases, with 16 bases spanning the gap. Sequencing input: blood. This clonotype originated in a woman aged 40 to 50 in good health. V and J are TRBV12-3 or TRBV12-4 and TRBJ1-4, with D maybe TRBD1 (5 bases). The CDR3 bases are TGTGCCAGCAGACGCGGGACCGGAGAGGAAAAACTGTTTTTT. Protein sequence: CASRRGTGEEKLFF.